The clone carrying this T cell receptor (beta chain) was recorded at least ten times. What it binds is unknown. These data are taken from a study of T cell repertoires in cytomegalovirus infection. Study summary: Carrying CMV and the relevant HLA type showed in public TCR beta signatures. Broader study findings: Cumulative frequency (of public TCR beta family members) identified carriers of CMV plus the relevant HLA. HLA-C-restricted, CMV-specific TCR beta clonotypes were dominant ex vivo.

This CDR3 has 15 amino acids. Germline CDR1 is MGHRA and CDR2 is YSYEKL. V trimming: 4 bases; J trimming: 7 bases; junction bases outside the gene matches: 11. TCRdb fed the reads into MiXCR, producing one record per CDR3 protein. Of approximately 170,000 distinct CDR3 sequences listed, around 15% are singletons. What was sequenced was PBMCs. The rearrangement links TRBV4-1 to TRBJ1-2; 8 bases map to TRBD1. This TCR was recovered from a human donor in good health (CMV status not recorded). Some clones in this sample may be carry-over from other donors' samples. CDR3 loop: CASSRGRQGQRGYTF. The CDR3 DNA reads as TGCGCCAGCAGCCGGGGGAGACAGGGGCAGCGTGGCTACACCTTC.